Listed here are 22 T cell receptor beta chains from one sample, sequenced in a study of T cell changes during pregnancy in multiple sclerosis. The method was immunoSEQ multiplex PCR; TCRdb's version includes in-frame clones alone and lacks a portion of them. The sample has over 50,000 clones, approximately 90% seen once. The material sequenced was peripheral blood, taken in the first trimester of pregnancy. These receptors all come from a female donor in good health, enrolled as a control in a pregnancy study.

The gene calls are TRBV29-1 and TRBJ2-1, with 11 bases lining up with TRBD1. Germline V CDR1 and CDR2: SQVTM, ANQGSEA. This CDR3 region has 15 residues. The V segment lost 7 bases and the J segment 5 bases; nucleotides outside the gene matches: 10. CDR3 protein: CSADRGRVGNNEQFF. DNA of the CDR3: TGCAGCGCGGACAGGGGGCGCGTGGGTAACAATGAGCAGTTCTTC.

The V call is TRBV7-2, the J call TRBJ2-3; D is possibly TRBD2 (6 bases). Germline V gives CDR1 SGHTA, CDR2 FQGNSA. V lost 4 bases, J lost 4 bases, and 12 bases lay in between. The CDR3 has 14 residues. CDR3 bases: TGTGCCAGCAGCTCCCATCCGGGGGCAGATACGCAGTATTTT. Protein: CASSSHPGADTQYF. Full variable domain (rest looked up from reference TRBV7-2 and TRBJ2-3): GAGVSQSPSNKVTEKGKDVELRCDPISGHTALYWYRQSLGQGLEFLIYFQGNSAPDKSGLPSDRFSAERTGGSVSTLTIQRTQQEDSAVYLCASSSHPGADTQYFGPGTRLTVL.

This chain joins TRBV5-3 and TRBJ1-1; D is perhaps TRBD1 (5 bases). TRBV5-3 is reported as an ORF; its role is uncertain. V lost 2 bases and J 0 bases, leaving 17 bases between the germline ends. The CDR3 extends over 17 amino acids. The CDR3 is CARSLTDRERMNTEAFF. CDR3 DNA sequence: TGTGCCAGAAGCTTAACTGACAGAGAACGTATGAACACTGAAGCTTTCTTT.

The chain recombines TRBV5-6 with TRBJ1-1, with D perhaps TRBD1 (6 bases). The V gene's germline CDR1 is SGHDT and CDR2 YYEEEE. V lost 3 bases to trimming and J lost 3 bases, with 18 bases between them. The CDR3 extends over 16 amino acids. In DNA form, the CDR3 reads TGTGCCAGCAGCTCAACGCACAGGGATCGGGACACTGAAGCTTTCTTT. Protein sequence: CASSSTHRDRDTEAFF.

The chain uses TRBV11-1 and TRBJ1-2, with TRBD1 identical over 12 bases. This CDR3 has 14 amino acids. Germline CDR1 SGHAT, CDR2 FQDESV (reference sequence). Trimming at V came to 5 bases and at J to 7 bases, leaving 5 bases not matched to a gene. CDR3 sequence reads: CASSRDRGQSGYTF. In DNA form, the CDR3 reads TGTGCCAGCAGCCGGGACAGGGGGCAGAGTGGCTACACCTTC.

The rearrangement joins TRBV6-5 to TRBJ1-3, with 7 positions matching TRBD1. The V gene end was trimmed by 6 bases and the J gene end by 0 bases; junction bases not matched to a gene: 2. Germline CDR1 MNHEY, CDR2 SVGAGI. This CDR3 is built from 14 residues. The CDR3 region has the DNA TGTGCCAGCAGGGGACAGAACTCTGGAAACACCATATATTTT. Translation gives CASRGQNSGNTIYF.

The CDR3 DNA reads as TGTGCCAGTAGCGAGCTACAAGCGGGGGGGTCGTACAATGAGCAGTTCTTC. It encodes CASSELQAGGSYNEQFF. The chain employs TRBV19 and TRBJ2-1, with 10 bases lining up with TRBD2. The CDR3 has 17 residues. CDR1 is LNHDA and CDR2 is SQIVND in the germline V gene (reference sequence). V was pared by 6 bases and J by 4 bases, with 12 bases of the junction left unmatched.

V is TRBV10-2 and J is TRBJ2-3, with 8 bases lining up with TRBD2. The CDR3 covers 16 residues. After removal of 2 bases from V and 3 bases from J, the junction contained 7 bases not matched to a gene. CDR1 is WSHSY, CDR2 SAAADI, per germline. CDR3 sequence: CASSEGSGGRTDTQYF. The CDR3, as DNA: TGCGCCAGCAGTGAGGGCAGCGGGGGACGGACAGATACGCAGTATTTT.

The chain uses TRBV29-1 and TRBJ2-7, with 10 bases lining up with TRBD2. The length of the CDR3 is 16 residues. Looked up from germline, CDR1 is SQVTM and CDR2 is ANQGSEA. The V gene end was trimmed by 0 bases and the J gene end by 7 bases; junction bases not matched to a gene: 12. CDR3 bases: TGCAGCGTTGAAGATAGCACTAGCGGGGACCGTCGGGAGCAGTACTTC. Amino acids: CSVEDSTSGDRREQYF.

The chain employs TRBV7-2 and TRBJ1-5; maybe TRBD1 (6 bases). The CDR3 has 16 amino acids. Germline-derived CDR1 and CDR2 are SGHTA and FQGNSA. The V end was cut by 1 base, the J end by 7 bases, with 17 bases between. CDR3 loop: CASSLEGVGGGQPQHF. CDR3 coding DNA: TGTGCCAGCAGCTTAGAAGGCGTGGGTGGGGGCCAGCCCCAGCATTTT.

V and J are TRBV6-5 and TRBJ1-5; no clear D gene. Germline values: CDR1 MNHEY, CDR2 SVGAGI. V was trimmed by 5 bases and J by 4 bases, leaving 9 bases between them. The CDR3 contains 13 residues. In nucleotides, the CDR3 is TGTGCCAGCAGTCCAAGGAGGAATCAGCCCCAGCATTTT. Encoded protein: CASSPRRNQPQHF.

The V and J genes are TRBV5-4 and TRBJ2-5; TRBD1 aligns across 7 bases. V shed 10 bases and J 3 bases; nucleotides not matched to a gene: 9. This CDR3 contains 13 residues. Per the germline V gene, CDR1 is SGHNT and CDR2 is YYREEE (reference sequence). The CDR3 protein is CAGLKGAEETQYF. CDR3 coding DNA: TGTGCCGGACTTAAGGGGGCTGAAGAGACCCAGTACTTC.

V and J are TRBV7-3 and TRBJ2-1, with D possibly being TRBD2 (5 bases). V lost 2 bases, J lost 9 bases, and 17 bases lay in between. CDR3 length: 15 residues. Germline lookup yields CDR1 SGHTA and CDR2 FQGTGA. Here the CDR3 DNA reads TGTGCCAGCAGCTTAGCGCCCCGGGGAGAGGGTGAGCAGTTCTTC. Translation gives CASSLAPRGEGEQFF.

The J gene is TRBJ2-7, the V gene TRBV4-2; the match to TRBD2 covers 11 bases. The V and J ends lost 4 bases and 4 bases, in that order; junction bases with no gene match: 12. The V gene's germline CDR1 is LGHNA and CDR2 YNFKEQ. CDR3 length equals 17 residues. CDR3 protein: CASSRTDVAGGTYEQYF. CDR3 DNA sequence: TGTGCCAGCAGCCGCACCGACGTAGCGGGGGGGACTTACGAGCAGTACTTC.

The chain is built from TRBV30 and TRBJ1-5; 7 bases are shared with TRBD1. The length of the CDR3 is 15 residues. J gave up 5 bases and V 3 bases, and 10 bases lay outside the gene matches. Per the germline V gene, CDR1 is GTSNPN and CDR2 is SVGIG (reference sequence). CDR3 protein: CAWRAGQALYQPQHF. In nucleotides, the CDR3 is TGTGCCTGGAGGGCCGGACAGGCTCTGTATCAGCCCCAGCATTTT.

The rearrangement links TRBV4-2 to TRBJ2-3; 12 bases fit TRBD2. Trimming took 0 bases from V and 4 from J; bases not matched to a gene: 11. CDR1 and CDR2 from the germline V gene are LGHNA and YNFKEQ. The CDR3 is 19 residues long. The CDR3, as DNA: TGTGCCAGCAGCCAAGATCGCGTTCGGACTAGCGGGGTCCCAGATACGCAGTATTTT. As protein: CASSQDRVRTSGVPDTQYF.

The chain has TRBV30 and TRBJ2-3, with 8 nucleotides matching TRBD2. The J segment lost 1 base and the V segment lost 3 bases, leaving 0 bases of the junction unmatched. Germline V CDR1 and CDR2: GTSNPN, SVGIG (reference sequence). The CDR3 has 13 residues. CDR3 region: CAWSGGGTDTQYF. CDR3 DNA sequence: TGTGCCTGGAGCGGGGGGGGCACAGATACGCAGTATTTT.

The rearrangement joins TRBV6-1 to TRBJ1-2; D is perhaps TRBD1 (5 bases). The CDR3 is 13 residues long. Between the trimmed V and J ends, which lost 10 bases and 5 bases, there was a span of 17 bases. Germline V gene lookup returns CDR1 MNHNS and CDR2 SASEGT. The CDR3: CAIRGGTSYGYTF. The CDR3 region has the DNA TGTGCCATCCGAGGCGGGACGAGTTATGGCTACACCTTC.

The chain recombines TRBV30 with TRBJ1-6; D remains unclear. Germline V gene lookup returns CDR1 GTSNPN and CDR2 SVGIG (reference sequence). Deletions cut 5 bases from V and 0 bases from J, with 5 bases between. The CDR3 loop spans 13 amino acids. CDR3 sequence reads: CAWVGSYNSPLHF. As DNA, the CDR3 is TGTGCCTGGGTCGGCTCCTATAATTCACCCCTCCACTTT.

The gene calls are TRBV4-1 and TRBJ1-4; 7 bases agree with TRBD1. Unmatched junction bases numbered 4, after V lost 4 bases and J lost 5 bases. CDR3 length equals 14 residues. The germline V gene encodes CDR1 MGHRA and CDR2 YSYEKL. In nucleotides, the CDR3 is TGCGCCAGCAGCCCCGGGACAGTCAATGAAAAACTGTTTTTT. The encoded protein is CASSPGTVNEKLFF.

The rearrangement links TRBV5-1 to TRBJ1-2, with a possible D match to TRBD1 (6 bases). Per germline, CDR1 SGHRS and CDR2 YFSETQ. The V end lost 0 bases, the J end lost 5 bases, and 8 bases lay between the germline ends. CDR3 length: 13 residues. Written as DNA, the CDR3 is TGCGCCAGCAGCTTGGAACAGGGTTATGGCTACACCTTC. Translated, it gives CASSLEQGYGYTF.

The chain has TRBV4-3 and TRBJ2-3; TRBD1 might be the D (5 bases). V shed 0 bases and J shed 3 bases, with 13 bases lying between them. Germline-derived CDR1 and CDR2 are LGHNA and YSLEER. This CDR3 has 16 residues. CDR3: CASSQDFGQGTDTQYF. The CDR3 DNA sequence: TGCGCCAGCAGCCAAGATTTCGGGCAGGGTACAGATACGCAGTATTTT.